The T cell receptor beta chain under discussion was sequenced for a study of beta chain features in type 1 diabetes listed by TCRdb under 2018. Study-wide context: Patients and healthy donors did not differ in mean age, gender distribution, total cell number or subset yield. Regulatory and stem cell-like memory subsets were isolated from only 8 patients and roughly 8 healthy donors, whereas naive and central memory subsets came from all 30 or so donors. In the study, TCRB repertoires of sorted circulating CD4+ T cell subsets from recently diagnosed type 1 diabetes patients were compared with those of matched healthy donors. Across all samples, some 99 million sorted cells were examined, and cell number per subset correlated strongly with RNA yield. Broad study findings and their caveats: In all four CD4+ subsets, TCRB CDR3 length was moderately but significantly shorter in type 1 diabetes patients. HLA sub-analyses involved small numbers of individuals, so any influence of HLA type on TCRB rearrangement remained unresolved. Because cDNA was sequenced instead of genomic DNA, highly expressing activated cells could be over-represented, though the groups showed no difference in activation or CD3 levels. Naive, central memory and regulatory TCRB repertoires appeared to be more alike among patients than among healthy donors. Shorter templates might have been favored by PCR, but patient and control samples were amplified and corrected together, so both groups would have been affected equally by any skew. At VDJ recombination sites, type 1 diabetes patients had fewer insertions and more deleted nucleotides, which implies abnormalities in thymic rearrangement.

This clone appeared a few times. Its antigen is not yet known. No much larger clone exists at a distance of one base, and base qualities are not known. Measured from the cysteine to the phenylalanine, the CDR3 is 14 residues long. The DNA shown is the 42-base CDR3, in frame from base 1. From the germline V gene (reference sequence), CDR1 is GTSNPN and CDR2 is SVGIG. V is clipped by 0 bases and J by 0 bases, and the sequence between their germline boundaries is 8 bases long. Each donor gave one peripheral blood draw, around 100 mL on average, collected into heparinised tubes. Using a panel that included CD45RO, CCR7, CD25, CD127, CD95 and CD27, naive, central memory, regulatory and stem cell-like memory CD4+ T cells were sorted on a BD FACSAria II. A purity above 98% was achieved for all sorted populations. PBMCs were separated immediately by Lymphoprep density gradient centrifugation and were stained directly, without being cultured. So that batch effects would be minimized, each experiment stained and sorted samples in pairs, pairing one healthy donor with one patient.

The High Capacity cDNA Reverse Transcription Kit was used to reverse transcribe all of the isolated RNA, meaning that expressed TCRB transcripts were what got sequenced. Naive, central memory and regulatory T cell samples underwent deep immunoSEQ sequencing, averaging about 3.5 million total reads per sample. After sorted cells were lysed in RLT buffer, RNA was extracted with DNase-treated RNeasy Micro or Mini kits, with the choice depending on cell number. To prevent cross-contamination, each cell subset was processed individually, whereas patient and healthy donor samples were processed jointly. The immunoSEQ multiplex PCR was used to amplify TCRB sequences from cDNA, yielding 87-bp fragments that span the CDR3 region. The amplicons were sequenced using the Illumina HiSeq platform. On the authors' methods: PCR bias was corrected computationally using synthetic template baselines, and reads within Hamming distance 2 were collapsed, with unmergeable singletons discarded. Reads were aligned against IMGT to assign V, D and J genes, CDR3 length and insertions or deletions at six rearrangement sites. Within each subset, clonotype counts were normalized to sorted cell number, after which true diversity and Gini coefficients were computed with the tcR R package. The overlap coefficient, calculated on TCRB nucleotide sequences, was used to measure repertoire sharing. Out-of-frame TCRB sequences from naive cells were analyzed as a proxy for the pre-selection repertoire. TCRdb's version of the immuneACCESS table is confined to in-frame rearrangements and falls short of the full clone set. An unresolved V gene accounts for under half of the shortfall where checked; the remainder is of unknown origin. V and J calls plus clone size are reproduced from that table; the DNA served to infer D and trimming. This sample has hundreds of thousands of clones in its table, and 30% of those were observed once. About 0.065% of the sample is in the top ten clones.

This TCR came from a man between 18 and 35 years old in good health. This sequence uses TRBV30 and TRBJ1-1; a tentative D match to TRBD1 spans 5 bases. The sample consisted of naive CD4+ T cells from blood. The cell subset or site label, as the study defines it: true naive CD4+ T cells. CDR3 reads: CAWSVRQLNTEAFF. Here is the DNA: TGTGCCTGGAGTGTACGACAGCTGAACACTGAAGCTTTCTTT. The full variable domain, completed from the reference TRBV30 and TRBJ1-1 proteins outside the CDR3, reads SQTIHQWPATLVQPVGSPLSLECTVEGTSNPNLYWYRQAAGRGLQLLFYSVGIGQISSEVPQNLSASRPQDRQFILSSKKLLLSDSGFYLCAWSVRQLNTEAFFGQGTRLTVV.